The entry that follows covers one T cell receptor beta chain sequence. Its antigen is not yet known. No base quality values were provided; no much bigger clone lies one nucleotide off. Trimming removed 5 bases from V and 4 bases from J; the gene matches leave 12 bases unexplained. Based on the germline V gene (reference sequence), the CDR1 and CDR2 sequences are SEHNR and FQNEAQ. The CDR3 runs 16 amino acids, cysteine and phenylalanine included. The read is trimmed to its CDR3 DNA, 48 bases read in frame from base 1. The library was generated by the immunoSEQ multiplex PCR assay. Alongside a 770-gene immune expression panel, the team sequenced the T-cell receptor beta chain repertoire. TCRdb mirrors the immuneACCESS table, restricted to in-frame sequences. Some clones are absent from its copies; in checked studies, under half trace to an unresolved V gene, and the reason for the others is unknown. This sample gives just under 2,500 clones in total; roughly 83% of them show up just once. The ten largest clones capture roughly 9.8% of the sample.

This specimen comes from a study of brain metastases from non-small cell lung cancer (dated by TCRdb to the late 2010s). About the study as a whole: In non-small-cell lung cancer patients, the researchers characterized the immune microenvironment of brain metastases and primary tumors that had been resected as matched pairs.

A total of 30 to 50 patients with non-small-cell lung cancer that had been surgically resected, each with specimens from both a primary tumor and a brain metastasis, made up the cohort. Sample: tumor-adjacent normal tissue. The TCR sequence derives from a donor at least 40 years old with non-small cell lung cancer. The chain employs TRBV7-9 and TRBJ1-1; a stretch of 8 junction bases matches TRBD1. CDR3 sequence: CASSPRDRSIRTEAFF. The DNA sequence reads TGTGCCAGCAGCCCGCGGGACAGGTCAATTCGCACTGAAGCTTTCTTT.